These 6 T cell receptor beta chains were all obtained from the same sample, sequenced in a study of CD8+ T cells in alopecia areata. cDNA reverse transcribed from extracted RNA served as the sequencing template. The data were produced by immunoSEQ multiplex PCR, yet TCRdb's version contains in-frame clones alone and is incomplete. This table has about 120,000 clones, 50% to 55% appearing once. Treatment meaning: oral pan-JAK inhibitor, 5-10 mg twice daily. Sequencing was performed on CD4+ T cells sorted from blood, taken at week 4, from a patient treated with tofacitinib. These receptors were collected from a human donor with alopecia areata.

This sequence joins TRBV30 and TRBJ2-4; no definite D call. Germline V gene lookup returns CDR1 GTSNPN and CDR2 SVGIG (reference sequence). V was cut by 1 base and J by 1 base, with 14 bases left in between. The CDR3 runs 16 residues. The CDR3 DNA follows: TGTGCCTGGAGTGAAGTCCCCTTCGGGGCCAAAAACATTCAGTACTTC. Translation: CAWSEVPFGAKNIQYF.

The genes are TRBV29-1 and TRBJ2-2, with 14 positions matching TRBD2. CDR3 length: 14 amino acids. Germline V gene data show CDR1 as SQVTM and CDR2 as ANQGSEA. V lost 6 bases and J lost 8; bases outside the gene matches: 5. CDR3 sequence (DNA): TGCAGCGTCGGGACTAGCGGGAGCTCTGGGGAGCTGTTTTTT. Its protein is CSVGTSGSSGELFF.

The chain links TRBV30 to TRBJ1-1, with D perhaps matching TRBD1 (5 bases). The CDR3 spans 12 residues. Trimming stripped 8 bases from V and 1 base from J, with 11 bases between. The V gene's germline CDR1 is GTSNPN and CDR2 SVGIG (reference sequence). CDR3 in DNA: TGTGCCCTTGGGGCAAGGAACACTGAAGCTTTCTTT. Protein product: CALGARNTEAFF.

This clone has only a few counts. CDR3 loop: CASSHARGGRDEQYF. The CDR3 DNA follows: TGCGCCAGCAGTCATGCTAGGGGGGGTAGGGACGAGCAGTACTTC. The V and J genes are TRBV23-1 and TRBJ2-7; D is perhaps TRBD2 (7 bases). TRBV23-1 is an ORF, with its function uncertain. CDR3 length: 15 amino acids. Trimming left V 3 bases short and J 5 bases short, with 17 bases between.

This clone was seen only a few times. The chain combines TRBV5-1 with TRBJ2-7; D perhaps matches TRBD1 (6 bases). V lost 1 base, J lost 2 bases, and 10 bases lay in between. Germline V gives CDR1 SGHRS, CDR2 YFSETQ. The CDR3 consists of 14 residues. CDR3 coding DNA: TGCGCCAGCAGCTTGAGAGGACAGCCCTACGAGCAGTACTTC. It translates to CASSLRGQPYEQYF.

This clone was counted only a few times. J is TRBJ1-1 and V is TRBV6-6, with TRBD1 as a possible D gene (5 bases). The CDR3 contains 15 residues. Trimming stripped 5 bases from V and 1 base from J, with 14 bases between. The germline V gene encodes CDR1 MNHNY and CDR2 SVGAGI (reference sequence). DNA for the CDR3: TGTGCCAGCAGTACACAACGAACAGGGAACACTGAAGCTTTCTTT. This sequence encodes CASSTQRTGNTEAFF.